Listed below are T cell receptor beta chains from one sample, sequenced in a study of blood T cell repertoires in COVID-19. Some clones are missing from TCRdb's copy, which holds only in-frame ones; the method was immunoSEQ multiplex PCR. Here the sample spans 130,000 to 150,000 clones, around 85% being singletons. The sample taken for sequencing was peripheral blood. Receptor source: a woman in her thirties or forties with active or convalescent COVID-19. Both conserved end residues are part of each CDR3. The order of the fields is D gene, clone size, V gene, J gene, CDR3 DNA, CDR3 protein. D genes are given only for firm matches. Part of the rows lack a size; the others show once, few, many or a class for expanded clones.

-	-	TRBV6-4	TRBJ2-7	TGTGCCAGCGCGCCCCCTAGTCCCCCCGGCGAGCAGTACTTC	CASAPPSPPGEQYF
TRBD2	-	TRBV5-1	TRBJ2-3	TGCGCCAGCAGCGACGGGAGGAGTACCACAGATACGCAGTATTTT	CASSDGRSTTDTQYF
TRBD1	-	TRBV5-1	TRBJ2-3	TGCGCCAGCAGCCTTCTGAGAATCCTAGACAGGGGAGGCACAGATACGCAGTATTTT	CASSLLRILDRGGTDTQYF
-	-	TRBV5-6	TRBJ1-2	TGTGCCAGCAGCTTACCCCCCGGTTATGGCTACACCTTC	CASSLPPGYGYTF
TRBD2	-	TRBV28	TRBJ2-3	TGTGCCAGCAGGGGACACGGACTAGCGCCTAGCACAGATACGCAGTATTTT	CASRGHGLAPSTDTQYF
TRBD1	-	TRBV13	TRBJ1-1	TGTGCCAGCAGCTTCACAGGGGGGAACACTGAAGCTTTCTTT	CASSFTGGNTEAFF
-	once	TRBV7-9	TRBJ1-2	TGTGCCAGCACCCCCACCGGGACTTACTATGGCTACACCTTC	CASTPTGTYYGYTF
TRBD1	-	TRBV5-1	TRBJ2-1	TGCGCCAGCAGCTGGACAGGGTACCGATACAATGAGCAGTTCTTC	CASSWTGYRYNEQFF
TRBD2	-	TRBV4-1	TRBJ2-1	TGCGCCAGCAGCCAATCCCCGGGACTAGGGAGCGATGAGCAGTTCTTC	CASSQSPGLGSDEQFF
-	-	TRBV10-2	TRBJ2-7	TGCGCCAGCAGGGAGGAGGATCTCTCCTACGAGCAGTACTTC	CASREEDLSYEQYF
-	-	TRBV5-1	TRBJ2-4	TGCGCCAGCAGGTCAGTTGTAGCCAAAAACATTCAGTACTTC	CASRSVVAKNIQYF
-	-	TRBV3-1/TRBV3-2	TRBJ1-5	TGTGCCAGCAGCCAGGGGGGGCATCAGCCCCAGCATTTT	CASSQGGHQPQHF
TRBD1	-	TRBV5-1	TRBJ1-3	TGCGCCAGCAGCGGAGAGCCGGGACAGGGCCAGGTGGGCTCTGGAAACACCATATATTTT	CASSGEPGQGQVGSGNTIYF
TRBD1	-	TRBV5-1	TRBJ1-2	TGCGCCAGCAGCTTGGGGGACAGGGCCATCTATGGCTACACCTTC	CASSLGDRAIYGYTF
TRBD1	-	TRBV5-6	TRBJ1-3	TGTGCCAGCAGCTACCGGGACAGGTGGTTCTCTGGAAACACCATATATTTT	CASSYRDRWFSGNTIYF
TRBD1	-	TRBV27	TRBJ1-5	TGTGCCAGCAGTCGGACAGGGTGGGAAGGACAGCCCCAGCATTTT	CASSRTGWEGQPQHF
TRBD1	-	TRBV5-1	TRBJ2-3	TGCGCCAGCAGCTCCCACAGGGGACCCACAGATACGCAGTATTTT	CASSSHRGPTDTQYF
-	-	TRBV29-1	TRBJ2-5	TGCAGCGGTGGGGGGGAGACCCAGTACTTC	CSGGGETQYF
-	-	TRBV10-3	TRBJ2-7	TGTGCCATCAGTGAGTCGAGCTCCTACGAGCAGTACTTC	CAISESSSYEQYF
-	-	TRBV19	TRBJ2-7	TGTGCCAGTAGCTCCCCACAGGGAGCCCTCCTCTACGAGCAGTACTTC	CASSSPQGALLYEQYF
TRBD1	-	TRBV28	TRBJ2-7	TGTGCCAGCAGTTTGAGAGGGGGCCCATCCTACGAGCAGTACTTC	CASSLRGGPSYEQYF
-	-	TRBV6-5	TRBJ2-2	TGTGCCAGTAGCCGGTGGGGCGGGAACACCGGGGAGCTGTTTTTT	CASSRWGGNTGELFF
TRBD2	-	TRBV7-2	TRBJ2-7	TGTGCCAGCAGCTTAGCCTCTAGCGGGGGTACCTACGAGCAGTACTTC	CASSLASSGGTYEQYF
TRBD1	-	TRBV27	TRBJ1-4	TGTGCCAGCGGGGGCAGGGACAGGGGTGAAAAACTGTTTTTT	CASGGRDRGEKLFF
TRBD2	-	TRBV15	TRBJ2-1	TGTGCCACCAGCAGACTAACTAGCGGGAGGGCTGGAGAGCAGTTCTTC	CATSRLTSGRAGEQFF
TRBD1	-	TRBV19	TRBJ1-5	TGTGCCAGTAGTGGGACAGGGGAGAATCAGCCCCAGCATTTT	CASSGTGENQPQHF
TRBD1	-	TRBV28	TRBJ1-3	TGTGCCAGCAGTTCGCCGCGCGCAGGGGGAGTCGCTTCTGGAAACACCATATATTTT	CASSSPRAGGVASGNTIYF
TRBD1	-	TRBV2	TRBJ1-3	TGTGCCAGCAGTGAACCCCCTCGGACAGGTGGGAGGAACACCATATATTTT	CASSEPPRTGGRNTIYF
-	few	TRBV6-6	TRBJ1-5	TGTGCCAGCAGTTACGAGAACCAGCCCCAGCATTTT	CASSYENQPQHF
-	-	TRBV30	TRBJ2-7	TGTGCCGGACACAGGGCCCACGAGCAGTACTTC	CAGHRAHEQYF
TRBD2	-	TRBV3-1/TRBV3-2	TRBJ2-1	TGTGCCAGCAGCTCCGGGACTAGCGCATACAATGAGCAGTTCTTC	CASSSGTSAYNEQFF
-	-	TRBV5-6	TRBJ2-5	TGTGCCAGCAGCTTTCACAGGATCGTGGGAGAGACCCAGTACTTC	CASSFHRIVGETQYF
TRBD1	-	TRBV27	TRBJ2-7	TGTGCCAGCAGCCGGGACAGGGTTGGCTACGAGCAGTACTTC	CASSRDRVGYEQYF
TRBD2	-	TRBV27	TRBJ2-5	TGTGCCAGCAGGGGGCCGCGACTAGCGGGGGAAGAGACCCAGTACTTC	CASRGPRLAGEETQYF
-	many	TRBV30	TRBJ2-7	TGTGCCTGGAGTACCGCCCCCTACTCCGAGCAGTACTTC	CAWSTAPYSEQYF
-	-	TRBV9	TRBJ1-1	TGTGCCAGCAGCGACCAGGGTACTGAAGCTTTCTTT	CASSDQGTEAFF
TRBD2	-	TRBV7-4	TRBJ2-7	TGTGCCCCGCAGGGAGCTAGCGGGAGTTTGTACGAGCAGTACTTC	CAPQGASGSLYEQYF
-	-	TRBV10-3	TRBJ2-3	TGTGCCATCGGGCAAAGGACCTTAAACCCACAGGTTACGCAGTATTTT	CAIGQRTLNPQVTQYF
-	few	TRBV20-1	TRBJ1-1	TGCAGTGCTAGTTACGGACAGACGAACACTGAAGCTTTCTTT	CSASYGQTNTEAFF
-	-	TRBV3-1/TRBV3-2	TRBJ1-3	TGTGCCAGCAGCCAAGAGGCCATATCCACAGGAATTGGAAACACCATATATTTT	CASSQEAISTGIGNTIYF
-	-	TRBV6-6	TRBJ1-1	TGTGCCAGCAGCAACGAGGAGGGAAGAAGGAACACTGAAGCTTTCTTT	CASSNEEGRRNTEAFF
TRBD1	-	TRBV5-4	TRBJ1-2	TGTGCCAGCAGCCCCGAATCCTTGGACAGGTCCATCTATGGCTACACCTTC	CASSPESLDRSIYGYTF
-	-	TRBV6-1	TRBJ1-2	TGTGCCAGCAGCCCCGGAGGAAACTATGGCTACACCTTC	CASSPGGNYGYTF
TRBD2	-	TRBV6-6	TRBJ2-5	TGTGCCAGCAGTCCCCGGACTAGCGGGGGGGCTGGGGAGACCCAGTACTTC	CASSPRTSGGAGETQYF
-	-	TRBV20-1	TRBJ1-2	TGCAGTGCCAGTGGGACTCCTGAGGAAGGCTACACCTTC	CSASGTPEEGYTF
-	-	TRBV2	TRBJ1-2	TGTGCCAGCATCCCAGGGTATTCTGGGGGCTACACCTTC	CASIPGYSGGYTF
TRBD1	-	TRBV7-9	TRBJ1-6	TGTGCCAGCAGCTTAGCGGGGACAGGGAGTAATTCACCCCTCCACTTT	CASSLAGTGSNSPLHF
-	-	TRBV18	TRBJ2-5	TGTGCCAGCTCACCGGGAGCACTAAGGGGGCAAGAGACCCAGTACTTC	CASSPGALRGQETQYF
-	-	TRBV6-1	TRBJ1-3	TGTGCCAGCAGTACACCGAGAAACACCATATATTTT	CASSTPRNTIYF
-	-	TRBV2	TRBJ1-4	TGTGCCAGCAGTGAGCTAGGACAGAAGACAACTAATGAAAAACTGTTTTTT	CASSELGQKTTNEKLFF
TRBD1	-	TRBV5-1	TRBJ1-1	TGCGCCATCCACACAGGGGGCGCTTTCTCGAACACTGAAGCTTTCTTT	CAIHTGGAFSNTEAFF
-	-	TRBV6-5	TRBJ2-7	TGTGCCAGCAGTTACTCGGGGGGGCTTGAGCAGTACTTC	CASSYSGGLEQYF
-	-	TRBV28	TRBJ2-3	TGTGCCAGCAGTTCCCCACCCGCGACTGGAAATACGCAGTATTTT	CASSSPPATGNTQYF
-	-	TRBV28	TRBJ2-7	TGTGCCAGCAGTTTGGCCGCCGGGGGTTCCTACGAGCAGTACTTC	CASSLAAGGSYEQYF
-	-	TRBV7-2	TRBJ2-5	TGTGCCAGCAGCTTAGGCCAAGGGGTCGAGACCCAGTACTTC	CASSLGQGVETQYF
-	once	TRBV9	TRBJ1-5	TGTGCCAGCAGCGTTTCCCCTGTCGTTGAGCCCCAGCATTTT	CASSVSPVVEPQHF
TRBD2	-	TRBV3-1/TRBV3-2	TRBJ2-3	TGTGCCAGCAGCCAAGATAAGACTAGCGGGAGAAGGACAGATACGCAGTATTTT	CASSQDKTSGRRTDTQYF
-	-	TRBV18	TRBJ1-6	TGTGCCAGCTCACAACAGGGAGTTAATTCACCCCTCCACTTT	CASSQQGVNSPLHF